This is a list of T cell receptor beta chains from one sample in a study of CXCR3-negative and CXCR3-positive naive CD8 T cells. TCRdb reprocessed the 5' RACE reads, with one entry per CDR3 protein and no DNA. There are more than 100,000 distinct CDR3 sequences in the sample, with around 0.44% held by the top ten. The material sequenced was naive CXCR3+ CD8+ T cells from blood. The receptor source for this set is a human donor in good health. Some clones in this sample may be carry-over from other donors' samples. Each CDR3 is given with its conserved first and last residue. Each record gives: CDR3 length, J gene, V gene, CDR3 protein.

length: 15; J: TRBJ1-2; V: TRBV4-3; CDR3: CASSQVGLSGHGYTF
length: 15; J: TRBJ2-5; V: TRBV12-3/TRBV12-4; CDR3: CASSSELDRKETQYF
length: 13; J: TRBJ2-1; V: TRBV11-3; CDR3: CASSLWGNNEQFF
length: 15; J: TRBJ2-1; V: TRBV11-3; CDR3: CASSSRQGASNEQFF
length: 16; J: TRBJ1-5; V: TRBV12-3/TRBV12-4; CDR3: CASSLGLGLGNQPQHF
length: 15; J: TRBJ2-1; V: TRBV5-5; CDR3: CASSFQGVGYNEQFF
length: 13; J: TRBJ2-7; V: TRBV28; CDR3: CASRTNDRGEQYF
length: 14; J: TRBJ2-1; V: TRBV15; CDR3: CATSRLEINNEQFF
length: 14; J: TRBJ2-7; V: TRBV27; CDR3: CASSLVAGAYEQYF
length: 16; J: TRBJ2-1; V: TRBV28; CDR3: CASSFLRDSPYNEQFF
length: 15; J: TRBJ2-1; V: TRBV9; CDR3: CASSGRGSSYNEQFF
length: 14; J: TRBJ1-1; V: TRBV7-6; CDR3: CASSLPGSNTEAFF
length: 16; J: TRBJ2-1; V: TRBV29-1; CDR3: CSVDGTSGGGIDEQFF
length: 14; J: TRBJ2-3; V: TRBV12-3/TRBV12-4; CDR3: CASTLGVPRDTQYF
length: 14; J: TRBJ1-1; V: TRBV27; CDR3: CASSFGQENTEAFF
length: 16; J: TRBJ2-1; V: TRBV29-1; CDR3: CSVDGQLEISYNEQFF
length: 13; J: TRBJ2-1; V: TRBV5-1; CDR3: CASSLGGANEQFF
length: 11; J: TRBJ2-5; V: TRBV12-3/TRBV12-4; CDR3: CASGQQETQYF
length: 17; J: TRBJ2-5; V: TRBV10-1; CDR3: CASTLGGRRGYQETQYF
length: 19; J: TRBJ2-1; V: TRBV7-9; CDR3: CASSHNSPDSSSSYNEQFF
length: 16; J: TRBJ2-1; V: TRBV12-3/TRBV12-4; CDR3: CASSLPGLGVGNEQFF
length: 14; J: TRBJ2-3; V: TRBV7-8; CDR3: CASSSAAGANTQYF
length: 12; J: TRBJ1-1; V: TRBV3-1; CDR3: CASSLDGVNAFF
length: 11; J: TRBJ2-5; V: TRBV6-5; CDR3: CASSSFETQYF
length: 13; J: TRBJ2-5; V: TRBV30; CDR3: CAWSVLVVETQYF
length: 15; J: TRBJ1-1; V: TRBV29-1; CDR3: CSVRSPGTGITEAFF
length: 14; J: TRBJ2-7; V: TRBV6-6; CDR3: CASLSGWSSYEQYF
length: 14; J: TRBJ2-7; V: TRBV29-1; CDR3: CSVTGLAGTYEQYF
length: 15; J: TRBJ2-3; V: TRBV5-6; CDR3: CASSSGTGFADTQYF
length: 15; J: TRBJ2-7; V: TRBV5-1; CDR3: CASSVTSASRYEQYF
length: 15; J: TRBJ2-7; V: TRBV5-1; CDR3: CASSYLAQGGDEQYF
length: 17; J: TRBJ2-5; V: TRBV7-9; CDR3: CASSQGTSGVYQETQYF
length: 14; J: TRBJ2-7; V: TRBV28; CDR3: CAIKDRGNSYEQYF
length: 13; J: TRBJ2-3; V: TRBV27; CDR3: CASSLRGTDTQYF
length: 16; J: TRBJ2-7; V: TRBV29-1; CDR3: CSVEDRGRVEPCEQYF
length: 15; J: TRBJ2-7; V: TRBV7-3; CDR3: CASSQERDGSYEQYF
length: 16; J: TRBJ2-5; V: TRBV28; CDR3: CASSWGRDRDQETQYF
length: 16; J: TRBJ2-7; V: TRBV28; CDR3: CASSFPYRGQDYEQYF
length: 16; J: TRBJ2-3; V: TRBV20-1; CDR3: CSAPEELAGPYGTQYF
length: 14; J: TRBJ1-1; V: TRBV7-9; CDR3: CASSLQGWNTEAFF
length: 18; J: TRBJ2-1; V: TRBV4-2; CDR3: CASSQDPGVAGPYNEQFF
length: 14; J: TRBJ2-7; V: TRBV7-9; CDR3: CASSFRQGPYEQYF
length: 15; J: TRBJ2-2; V: TRBV6-6; CDR3: CASSYSEEGPGELFF
length: 15; J: TRBJ1-1; V: TRBV7-3; CDR3: CASSSTGGRGTEAFF
length: 14; J: TRBJ2-1; V: TRBV28; CDR3: CASSLVTSPMEQFF
length: 14; J: TRBJ2-3; V: TRBV6-6; CDR3: CASSHGGDTDTQYF
length: 16; J: TRBJ1-2; V: TRBV7-8; CDR3: CASSSARRESSYGYTF
length: 13; J: TRBJ1-2; V: TRBV6-5; CDR3: CASSYPGDYGYTF
length: 13; J: TRBJ2-7; V: TRBV7-3; CDR3: CASSLTISYEQYF
length: 12; J: TRBJ1-2; V: TRBV21-1; CDR3: CASSKGRGGYTF
length: 14; J: TRBJ1-1; V: TRBV25-1; CDR3: CASSALLKNTEAFF
length: 16; J: TRBJ2-2; V: TRBV27; CDR3: CASSPGTVFYTGELFF
length: 16; J: TRBJ2-2; V: TRBV5-1; CDR3: CASSGKDRDPTGELFF
length: 15; J: TRBJ2-7; V: TRBV29-1; CDR3: CSVEFRTGADYEQYF
length: 16; J: TRBJ2-3; V: TRBV6-5; CDR3: CASSYSSQGAPDTQYF